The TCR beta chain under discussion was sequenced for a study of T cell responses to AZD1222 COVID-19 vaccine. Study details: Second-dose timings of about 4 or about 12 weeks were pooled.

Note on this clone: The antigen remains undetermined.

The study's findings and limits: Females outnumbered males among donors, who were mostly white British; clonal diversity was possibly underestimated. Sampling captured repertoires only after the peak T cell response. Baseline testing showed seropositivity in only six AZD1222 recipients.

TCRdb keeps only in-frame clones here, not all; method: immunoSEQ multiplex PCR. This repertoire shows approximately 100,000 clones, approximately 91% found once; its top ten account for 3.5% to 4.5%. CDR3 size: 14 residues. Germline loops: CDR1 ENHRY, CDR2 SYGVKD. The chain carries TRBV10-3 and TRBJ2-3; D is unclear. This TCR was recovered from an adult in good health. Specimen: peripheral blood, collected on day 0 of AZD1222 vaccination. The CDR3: CAASSGSLEDTQYF. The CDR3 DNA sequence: TGTGCTGCTTCGTCAGGCTCCCTGGAGGATACGCAGTATTTT.